One and the same sample provided the 2 T cell receptor beta chains below, sequenced in a study of T cells in localized non-small cell lung cancer. The protocol was immunoSEQ multiplex PCR, while the TCRdb copy is restricted to in-frame clones and leaves out a portion. The repertoire consists of some 36,000 clones, with roughly 85% occurring once and the leading ten covering roughly 5.4%. The sample was peripheral blood mononuclear cells, taken before any cancer treatment. The receptors shown here come from a male donor older than 55 with stage II lung adenocarcinoma.

This sequence joins TRBV6-5 and TRBJ1-5, with no clear D. CDR3 length: 13 residues. Trimming removed 0 bases from V and 7 bases from J, with 7 bases in between. CDR1 and CDR2 (germline): MNHEY, SVGAGI. Here the CDR3 DNA reads TGTGCCAGCAGTTACTCAGTTGGACAGCCCCAGCATTTT. The encoded protein is CASSYSVGQPQHF.

V is TRBV6-1 and J is TRBJ1-3; no reliable D call. From germline, CDR1 is MNHNS and CDR2 SASEGT. The ends were cut back, 1 base at V and 3 bases at J, with 10 bases in the middle. This CDR3 contains 15 residues. CDR3 coding DNA: TGTGCCAGCAGTGAAGGGCCTTCGAGTGGAAACACCATATATTTT. This translates into CASSEGPSSGNTIYF.